These 22 T cell receptor beta chains were sequenced from one sample in a study of shared clonotypes between healthy human individuals. The table came from immunoSEQ multiplex PCR; TCRdb's copy has only in-frame clones and leaves some out. The sample holds around 600,000 clones, 97% seen once. The sample was naive CD4+ T cells sorted from blood. As for subset: CD45RA+ positively selected. The receptors shown here come from a woman in her twenties or thirties in good health.

The genes are TRBV4-1 and TRBJ2-7, with 12 bases fitting TRBD1. This CDR3 is built from 16 residues. The germline V gene encodes CDR1 MGHRA and CDR2 YSYEKL. Trimming took 1 base from V and 7 from J; bases not matched to a gene: 8. CDR3 protein: CASSQGKGQGAGEQYF. The CDR3 DNA follows: TGCGCCAGCAGCCAAGGCAAGGGACAGGGGGCGGGGGAGCAGTACTTC.

This clone was picked up one time. V gene TRBV5-6 combines with J gene TRBJ2-4, with D possibly matching TRBD1 (6 bases). The V gene's germline CDR1 is SGHDT and CDR2 YYEEEE. Between the trimmed V and J ends, which lost 6 bases and 4 bases, there was a span of 14 bases. This CDR3 is 14 amino acids long. The CDR3 region has the DNA TGTGCCAGCAAAATTGCAGGGGCAAAAAACATTCAGTACTTC. It yields the protein CASKIAGAKNIQYF.

The chain is built from TRBV12-5 and TRBJ1-2; D is unclear. Trimming cost V 5 bases and J 5 bases, with 12 bases left between them. The V gene's germline CDR1 is LGHNT and CDR2 FRNRAP. The length of the CDR3 is 13 residues. CDR3: CASGHQAAYGYTF. The CDR3 nucleotides are TGTGCTAGTGGTCATCAGGCAGCATATGGCTACACCTTC.

The V and J genes are TRBV7-6 and TRBJ2-3; 16 nucleotides match TRBD2. V lost 2 bases and J lost 4; bases outside the gene matches: 9. CDR1 and CDR2 (germline): SGHVS, FNYEAQ. The CDR3 has 19 amino acids. CDR3 in DNA: TGTGCCAGCAGCTTACCCCCGGGACTAGCGGGAGGGCCCGCAGATACGCAGTATTTT. Protein: CASSLPPGLAGGPADTQYF.

V and J are TRBV6-5 and TRBJ1-4; no clear D gene. The CDR3 totals 14 residues. Looked up from germline, CDR1 is MNHEY and CDR2 is SVGAGI. The V and J ends lost 2 bases and 5 bases respectively, with 9 bases between them. The CDR3 loop reads CASSYRLGNEKLFF. The CDR3 DNA follows: TGTGCCAGCAGTTACCGTCTCGGGAATGAAAAACTGTTTTTT.

This chain joins TRBV28 and TRBJ2-1; 12 nucleotides line up with TRBD2. This CDR3 contains 17 residues. The junction had 9 bases not matched to a gene; V was cut back by 2 bases and J by 7 bases. CDR1 MDHEN and CDR2 SYDVKM come from the germline V gene. The CDR3 sequence: CASSLLAGGELGNEQFF. CDR3 nucleotides: TGTGCCAGCAGTTTACTAGCGGGAGGGGAATTGGGGAATGAGCAGTTCTTC.

Comments on this clone: This CDR3 is also generated by other DNA sequences in the sample. The rearrangement uses TRBV28 and TRBJ2-7, with D possibly being TRBD1 (6 bases). Germline V gene lookup returns CDR1 MDHEN and CDR2 SYDVKM. The V gene lost 5 bases and the J gene lost 3 bases, with 11 bases spanning the gap. This CDR3 contains 13 residues. The CDR3 DNA is TGTGCCAGCAGTCTAGGGACAATCTACGAGCAGTACTTC. Translation gives CASSLGTIYEQYF.

The rearrangement links TRBV1 to TRBJ1-1. TRBV1 is a pseudogene. This CDR3 has 15 amino acids. The CDR3 reads CTSSPSPGRWTEAFF. CDR3 DNA: TGCACCAGCAGCCCATCCCCCGGGAGGTGGACTGAAGCTTTCTTT.

The chain combines TRBV15 with TRBJ2-3, with a weak D call TRBD1 (6 bases). V was trimmed by 0 bases and J by 5 bases, leaving 9 bases between them. CDR3 length equals 14 residues. The V gene's germline CDR1 is LNHNV and CDR2 YYDKDF (reference sequence). The DNA for the CDR3 is TGTGCCACCAGCAGAGACAGGGGTATAGATACGCAGTATTTT. It translates to CATSRDRGIDTQYF.

This chain joins TRBV7-9 and TRBJ2-7, with 8 bases matching TRBD1. J lost 2 bases, V lost 0 bases, and 0 bases had no gene match. CDR3 size: 14 residues. Germline-derived CDR1 and CDR2 are SEHNR and FQNEAQ (reference sequence). The CDR3: CASSLAGQAYEQYF. CDR3 coding DNA: TGTGCCAGCAGCTTAGCGGGACAGGCCTACGAGCAGTACTTC.

V gene TRBV7-9 combines with J gene TRBJ2-7; D might be TRBD1 or TRBD2, each matching 5 bases. The CDR3 sequence is 16 residues long. The V end lost 5 bases, the J end lost 0 bases, and 17 bases lay between the germline ends. Germline-derived CDR1 and CDR2 are SEHNR and FQNEAQ (reference sequence). This CDR3 is CASSVAWDGFSYEQYF. CDR3 coding DNA: TGTGCCAGCAGCGTGGCGTGGGACGGATTCTCCTACGAGCAGTACTTC.

This clone was observed a few times. The chain combines TRBV27 with TRBJ1-2; D is perhaps TRBD1 (5 bases). V was shortened by 0 bases and J by 1 base, with 12 bases between the two germline ends. CDR3 length: 16 residues. Germline V lookup: CDR1 MNHEY, CDR2 SMNVEV (reference sequence). The CDR3 loop is CASSLSGAAFNYGYTF. The DNA for the CDR3 is TGTGCCAGCAGTTTATCCGGGGCAGCCTTTAACTATGGCTACACCTTC.

The V gene is TRBV5-1, the J gene TRBJ2-3; 13 positions match TRBD2. Looked up from germline, CDR1 is SGHRS and CDR2 is YFSETQ. Trimming cost V 4 bases and J 4 bases; bases outside gene matches: 9. This CDR3 spans 17 amino acids. CDR3 sequence reads: CASSMTLGLAGPDTQYF. Here the CDR3 DNA reads TGCGCCAGCAGCATGACTCTGGGACTAGCGGGACCAGATACGCAGTATTTT.

As regards this clone: This same CDR3 is encoded by further DNA sequences in the sample. V usage is TRBV7-8 and J usage is TRBJ2-2; 11 positions match TRBD2. Germline V CDR1 and CDR2: SGHVS, FQNEAQ. This CDR3 has 16 amino acids. Trimming removed 4 bases from V and 2 bases from J; junction bases left unmatched: 3. CDR3 protein: CASSSLAGGNTGELFF. DNA for the CDR3: TGTGCCAGCAGCTCCCTAGCGGGAGGAAACACCGGGGAGCTGTTTTTT.

The chain couples TRBV6-5 to TRBJ2-7; D call uncertain. Germline lookup yields CDR1 MNHEY and CDR2 SVGAGI. The CDR3 is made up of 10 amino acids. V shed 6 bases and J shed 7 bases, with 7 bases lying between them. The CDR3 DNA reads TGTGCCAGCAGATCTCAAGAGCAGTACTTC. The encoded protein is CASRSQEQYF.

The chain combines TRBV7-3 with TRBJ2-1; the match to TRBD2 covers 9 bases. The ends lost 5 bases at V and 6 bases at J; junction bases unmatched: 8. The CDR3 totals 15 residues. Per germline, CDR1 SGHTA and CDR2 FQGTGA. The CDR3 nucleotides read TGTGCCAGCAGCAAAGTGGGACTAGCTTCCAATGAGCAGTTCTTC. The encoded protein is CASSKVGLASNEQFF.

This rearrangement joins TRBV28 to TRBJ2-7, with D perhaps matching TRBD1 (6 bases). V dropped 4 bases and J dropped 9 bases, with 10 bases sitting between them. The CDR3 has 11 amino acids. Germline assignment: CDR1 MDHEN and CDR2 SYDVKM. The DNA of the CDR3 is TGTGCCAGCAGTTATCAGGGGTTGCAGTACTTC. It yields the protein CASSYQGLQYF.

The CDR3 DNA sequence: TGTGCCAGCAGTATCCTAGCGGGATACGAGCAGTACTTC. Its translation is CASSILAGYEQYF. V usage is TRBV28 and J usage is TRBJ2-5; the match to TRBD2 covers 9 bases. The closer fit of TRBJ2-7 to the DNA end suggests the J call may be wrong. Germline CDR1 reads MDHEN; CDR2 reads SYDVKM. The CDR3 runs 13 residues.

This clone was detected once. The genes are TRBV27 and TRBJ2-7, with D maybe TRBD2 (6 bases). Germline CDR1 reads MNHEY; CDR2 reads SMNVEV (reference sequence). CDR3 size: 14 residues. Trimming left V 6 bases short and J 5 bases short, with 17 bases between. CDR3 DNA sequence: TGTGCCAGCAGAGGGGCGGGAATTGGGAACGAGCAGTACTTC. Its protein product is CASRGAGIGNEQYF.

About this clone itself: At one of its ends the junction is not consistent with the germline gene, which may arise from a read error. This chain links TRBV20-1 with TRBJ2-7; D might be TRBD2 (5 bases). The CDR3 extends over 11 amino acids. The germline V gene encodes CDR1 DFQATT and CDR2 SNEGSKA (reference sequence). The CDR3 DNA sequence: TGCAGTGCTAGAGGTGGGCGGGCGGTTAAGTTC. Translating it yields CSARGGRAVKF.

V is TRBV12-5 and J is TRBJ2-5; D unclear. CDR1 LGHNT and CDR2 FRNRAP come from the germline V gene. V was cut by 2 bases and J by 7 bases, with 11 bases left in between. This CDR3 is built from 13 residues. CDR3 coding DNA: TGTGCTAGTGGTTTGCTGGGATCTGGGACCCAGTACTTC. It encodes CASGLLGSGTQYF.

The CDR3 reads CASSSKGVKPQHF. The CDR3 DNA follows: TGTGCCAGCAGTTCTAAGGGCGTCAAGCCCCAGCATTTT. This chain connects TRBV27 to TRBJ1-5; D is ambiguous. CDR1 and CDR2 (germline): MNHEY, SMNVEV (reference sequence). The length of the CDR3 is 13 residues. The V and J ends lost 4 bases and 8 bases respectively, with 12 bases between them.